Listed here are 18 T cell receptor beta chains from one sample, sequenced in a study of T cell clonality in common variable immunodeficiency. Regarding the study as a whole: Common variable immunodeficiency TCR beta sequences reportedly had fewer deletions and N-nucleotide insertions.

No antigens are known for them. Sequencing used immunoSEQ multiplex PCR; TCRdb keeps in-frame clones, though not all of them. The profile covers about 5,300 clones, none occurring a single time. Material: peripheral blood mononuclear cells. These receptors were obtained from a human donor with common variable immunodeficiency.

The sample holds a few counts of this clone. The sequence runs out 3 residues before the end of the CDR3; the remainder is reconstructed from the germline J gene. The chain uses TRBV5-6 and TRBJ2-5, with a possible D match to TRBD1 (6 bases). The germline gives CDR1 SGHDT, CDR2 YYEEEE. Deletions cut 1 base from V and 4 bases from J, with 14 bases between. CDR3 length: 15 amino acids. The part of the CDR3 DNA that was read is TGTGCCAGCAGCTTGTTCTGGGGGCGGAGAGAGACC. It yields the protein CASSLFWGRRET. The whole CDR3 protein reads CASSLFWGRRETQYF.

This clone was seen only a few times. The read is 3 residues too short to cover the CDR3 end, so that end is filled in from the germline J gene. The gene calls are TRBV5-1 and TRBJ2-5, with 11 bases aligning to TRBD2. The CDR3 has 15 amino acids. Germline V gene lookup returns CDR1 SGHRS and CDR2 YFSETQ. After removal of 2 bases from V and 5 bases from J, the junction contained 5 bases not matched to a gene. CDR3 protein: CASSLTSGSLETQYF. CDR3 bases read: TGCGCCAGCAGCTTAACTAGCGGGAGCTTGGAGACC.

CDR3 region: CASSLAPSGRGETQYF. The DNA read from the CDR3 is TGTGCCAGCAGCTTAGCCCCTAGCGGGAGGGGGGAGACC. V is TRBV7-2 and J is TRBJ2-5, with 12 bases lining up with TRBD2. The read finishes 3 residues shy of the CDR3 end, and the germline J gene is used to complete it. The length of the CDR3 is 16 residues. J lost 5 bases, V lost 0 bases, and 4 bases had no gene match. Looked up from germline, CDR1 is SGHTA and CDR2 is FQGNSA.

This clone was counted many times. From the germline J gene comes the end of the CDR3, since the read stops 3 residues before it. The rearrangement links TRBV7-2 to TRBJ1-5, with a weak D call TRBD1 (6 bases). This CDR3 is 15 amino acids long. Trimming stripped 4 bases from V and 5 bases from J, with 15 bases between. Per germline, CDR1 SGHTA and CDR2 FQGNSA. CDR3 residues: CASSSTTGPHQPQHF. The DNA read from the CDR3 is TGTGCCAGCAGCTCGACTACAGGGCCCCATCAGCCC.

This clone was observed at least ten times. The CDR3 end is not reached by the read, which stops 3 residues before it; the germline J gene fills it in. The V gene is TRBV5-1, the J gene TRBJ2-4; the D is unclear. The CDR3 extends over 13 amino acids. CDR1 is SGHRS, CDR2 YFSETQ, per germline. The V gene lost 4 bases and the J gene lost 1 base, with 6 bases spanning the gap. CDR3 loop: CASSPGAKNIQYF. CDR3 DNA (partial): TGCGCCAGCAGCCCGGGTGCCAAAAACATT.

About this clone: With the read ending 3 residues before the CDR3 end, the germline J gene is used to fill in that end. The chain is built from TRBV5-1 and TRBJ2-3; maybe TRBD1 (6 bases). The CDR3 sequence is 17 residues long. Trimming took 1 base from V and 1 from J, leaving 16 bases between them. Per germline, CDR1 SGHRS and CDR2 YFSETQ. CDR3 bases read: TGCGCCAGCAGCTTGTCCCCCGGGACACTTCGCACAGATACG. Encoded protein: CASSLSPGTLRTDT. The whole CDR3 protein is CASSLSPGTLRTDTQYF.

To note about this clone: With the read ending 3 residues before the CDR3 end, the germline J gene is used to fill in that end. The rearrangement uses TRBV6-2 or TRBV6-3 and TRBJ2-5; 7 bases agree with TRBD1. The CDR3 totals 16 residues. Trimming cost V 5 bases and J 0 bases; bases outside gene matches: 9. The V gene's germline CDR1 is MNHEY and CDR2 SVGEGT. Partial CDR3 DNA: TGTGCCAGCAGTCACCCGGGACAGAATTACCAAGAGACC. It encodes CASSHPGQNYQET. The whole CDR3 sequence is CASSHPGQNYQETQYF.

Notes on this clone: The read terminates 3 residues ahead of where the CDR3 ends, so the germline J gene completes it. The rearrangement uses TRBV7-2 and TRBJ2-7, with 8 bases lining up with TRBD1. The germline V gene has CDR1 SGHTA and CDR2 FQGNSA. J was trimmed by 2 bases and V by 5 bases; bases with no gene match: 2. The CDR3 extends over 13 amino acids. CDR3 sequence reads: CASSQQGAYEQYF. The CDR3 DNA, read in part, is TGTGCCAGCAGCCAACAGGGGGCCTACGAG.

This clone was picked up a small number of times. The sequenced fragment ends 3 residues before the CDR3 boundary, so the rest is inferred from the germline J gene. The chain links TRBV19 to TRBJ1-5; D might be TRBD1 (5 bases). The CDR3 extends over 14 amino acids. CDR1 and CDR2 from the germline V gene are LNHDA and SQIVND (reference sequence). With 6 bases removed from V and 2 bases from J, the gap between germline ends came to 11 bases. The CDR3 loop reads CASREGARNQPQHF. CDR3 DNA (partial): TGTGCCAGTAGAGAAGGGGCACGCAATCAGCCC.

This clone was counted only a few times. Coverage ceases 3 residues before the CDR3 finishes, and the germline J gene fills in the end. V gene TRBV7-8 combines with J gene TRBJ1-1; D gene uncertain. The CDR3 runs to 13 residues. V gave up 2 bases and J gave up 2 bases, with 6 bases separating them. Germline values: CDR1 SGHVS, CDR2 FQNEAQ. CDR3 bases read: TGTGCCAGCAGCTTATTGTCAAACACTGAA. Translating gives CASSLLSNTE. The whole CDR3 sequence is CASSLLSNTEAFF.

To note about this clone: The CDR3 is cut off 3 residues early in the read; its end comes from the germline J gene. This chain uses TRBV7-2 with TRBJ1-1; D gene uncertain. The length of the CDR3 is 13 residues. Germline V gene lookup returns CDR1 SGHTA and CDR2 FQGNSA. The ends were cut back, 5 bases at V and 0 bases at J, with 7 bases in the middle. The CDR3 DNA, read in part, is TGTGCCAGCAGCCTATTCGTGAACACTGAA. Amino acid sequence: CASSLFVNTE. The entire CDR3 is CASSLFVNTEAFF.

The CDR3 region is CASSPPGQRRETQYF. Partial CDR3 DNA: TGTGCCAGCAGCCCTCCGGGACAGAGGCGAGAGACC. The genes are TRBV7-9 and TRBJ2-5; 7 nucleotides match TRBD1. The DNA ends 3 residues before the CDR3 does, and the rest of the CDR3 is filled in from the germline J gene. This CDR3 spans 15 amino acids. The V segment lost 5 bases and the J segment 4 bases; nucleotides outside the gene matches: 10. Germline V gene lookup returns CDR1 SEHNR and CDR2 FQNEAQ (reference sequence).

This clone was picked up many times. Read coverage stops 3 residues before the CDR3 terminus; the germline J gene supplies the remainder. J is TRBJ1-5 and V is TRBV15, with a possible D match to TRBD1 (5 bases). In germline, CDR1 is LNHNV, CDR2 YYDKDF (reference sequence). CDR3 length: 15 residues. The V and J ends lost 0 bases and 4 bases respectively, with 10 bases between them. The DNA read from the CDR3 is TGTGCCACCAGCAGAGATCTCACAGGAAATCAGCCC. Its protein product is CATSRDLTGNQP. The full CDR3 protein reads CATSRDLTGNQPQHF.

Many counts were recorded for this clone. The sequenced CDR3 bases are TGCGCCAGCAGCCCGGGGACTAGCAGCTACGAG. Amino acid sequence: CASSPGTSSYE. The entire CDR3 sequence reads CASSPGTSSYEQYF. This rearrangement joins TRBV5-1 to TRBJ2-7, with 9 nucleotides matching TRBD2. The read is 3 residues too short to cover the CDR3 end, so that end is filled in from the germline J gene. This CDR3 has 14 amino acids. Germline V gene sequence: CDR1 SGHRS, CDR2 YFSETQ. The ends lost 4 bases at V and 3 bases at J; junction bases unmatched: 5.

This clone has ten or more counts. With the read ending 3 residues before the CDR3 end, the germline J gene is used to fill in that end. This sequence joins TRBV29-1 and TRBJ2-5, with 7 bases that match TRBD1. Germline CDR1 reads SQVTM; CDR2 reads ANQGSEA. CDR3 size: 12 residues. The V segment lost 4 bases and the J segment 4 bases; nucleotides outside the gene matches: 3. This chain's CDR3 is CSVGQGGETQYF. The DNA read from the CDR3 is TGCAGCGTTGGACAGGGTGGAGAGACC. Full variable domain (outside the CDR3, taken from reference TRBV29-1 and TRBJ2-5): SAVISQKPSRDICQRGTSLTIQCQVDSQVTMMFWYRQQPGQSLTLIATANQGSEATYESGFVIDKFPISRPNLTFSTLTVSNMSPEDSSIYLCSVGQGGETQYFGPGTRLLVL.

Incomplete CDR3 DNA: TGTGCCAGCAGCTTAGGGGGGGACAGGGGGTACGAG. Amino acid sequence: CASSLGGDRGYE. The whole CDR3 region reads CASSLGGDRGYEQYF. The chain combines TRBV11-2 with TRBJ2-7, with 11 bases fitting TRBD1. The read terminates 3 residues ahead of where the CDR3 ends, so the germline J gene completes it. CDR3 length: 15 residues. After removal of 1 base from V and 4 bases from J, the junction contained 3 bases not matched to a gene. From germline, CDR1 is SGHAT and CDR2 FQNNGV.

This clone was observed a handful of times. The CDR3 end is not reached by the read, which stops 3 residues before it; the germline J gene fills it in. The chain uses TRBV18 and TRBJ2-1; D remains ambiguous. The ends were cut back, 3 bases at V and 2 bases at J, with 8 bases in the middle. The CDR3 has 14 amino acids. CDR1 is KGHSH and CDR2 is LQKENI in the germline V gene. The CDR3 DNA, read in part, is TGTGCCAGCTCACCCCGGCAGGCCTACAATGAG. Encoded protein: CASSPRQAYNE. The CDR3 in full is CASSPRQAYNEQFF.

Concerning this clone itself: The CDR3 end falls 3 residues outside the read, so it is completed with the germline J gene. V and J are TRBV19 and TRBJ1-1; D is ambiguous. This CDR3 contains 9 residues. Germline V gene sequence: CDR1 LNHDA, CDR2 SQIVND (reference sequence). The CDR3 bases that were read are TGTGCCAGTATCAGTGGT. Amino acid sequence: CASISG. The entire CDR3 protein reads CASISGAFF.